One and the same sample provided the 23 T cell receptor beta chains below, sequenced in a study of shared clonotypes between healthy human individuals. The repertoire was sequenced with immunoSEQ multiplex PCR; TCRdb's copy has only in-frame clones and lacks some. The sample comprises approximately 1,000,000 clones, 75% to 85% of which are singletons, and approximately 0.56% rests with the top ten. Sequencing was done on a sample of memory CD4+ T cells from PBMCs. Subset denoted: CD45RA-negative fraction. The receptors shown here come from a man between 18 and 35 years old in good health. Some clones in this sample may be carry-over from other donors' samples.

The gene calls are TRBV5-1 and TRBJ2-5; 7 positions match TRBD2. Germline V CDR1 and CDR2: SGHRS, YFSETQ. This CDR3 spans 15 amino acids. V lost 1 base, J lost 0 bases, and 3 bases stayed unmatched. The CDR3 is CASSLPSGNQETQYF. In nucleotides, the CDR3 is TGCGCCAGCAGCTTGCCTAGCGGAAACCAAGAGACCCAGTACTTC.

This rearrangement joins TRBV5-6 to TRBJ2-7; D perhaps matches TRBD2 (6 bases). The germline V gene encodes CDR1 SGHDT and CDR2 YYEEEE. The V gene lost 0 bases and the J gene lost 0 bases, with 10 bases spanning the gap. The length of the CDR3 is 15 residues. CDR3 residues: CASSLGGDHSYEQYF. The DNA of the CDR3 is TGTGCCAGCAGCTTGGGGGGGGACCACTCCTACGAGCAGTACTTC.

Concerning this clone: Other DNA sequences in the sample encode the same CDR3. The CDR3 protein is CASSPGQGGYGYTF. The CDR3 DNA reads as TGTGCCAGTAGTCCTGGACAGGGCGGCTATGGCTACACCTTC. The chain carries TRBV19 and TRBJ1-2; 8 bases map to TRBD1. The CDR3 is 14 amino acids. J lost 4 bases, V lost 5 bases, and 6 bases had no gene match. Germline assignment: CDR1 LNHDA and CDR2 SQIVND (reference sequence).

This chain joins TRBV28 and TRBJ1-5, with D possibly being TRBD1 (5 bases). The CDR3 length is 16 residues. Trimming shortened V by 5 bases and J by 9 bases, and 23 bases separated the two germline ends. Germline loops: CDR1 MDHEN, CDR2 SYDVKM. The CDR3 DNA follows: TGTGCCAGCAGTCCCCCCCGGGGCGGCCCCGGACGGCCCCAGCATTTT. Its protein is CASSPPRGGPGRPQHF.

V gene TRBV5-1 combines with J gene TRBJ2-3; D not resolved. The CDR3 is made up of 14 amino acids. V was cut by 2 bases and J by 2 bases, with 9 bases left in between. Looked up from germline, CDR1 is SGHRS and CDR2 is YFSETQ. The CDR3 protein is CASSLAGNTDTQYF. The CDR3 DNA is TGCGCCAGCAGCTTAGCTGGGAACACAGATACGCAGTATTTT.

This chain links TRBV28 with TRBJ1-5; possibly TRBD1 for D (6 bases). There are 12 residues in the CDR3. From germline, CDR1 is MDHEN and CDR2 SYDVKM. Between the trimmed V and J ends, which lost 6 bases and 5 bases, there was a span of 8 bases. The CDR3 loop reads CASRTGHQPQHF. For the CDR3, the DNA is TGTGCCAGCAGGACAGGTCATCAGCCCCAGCATTTT.

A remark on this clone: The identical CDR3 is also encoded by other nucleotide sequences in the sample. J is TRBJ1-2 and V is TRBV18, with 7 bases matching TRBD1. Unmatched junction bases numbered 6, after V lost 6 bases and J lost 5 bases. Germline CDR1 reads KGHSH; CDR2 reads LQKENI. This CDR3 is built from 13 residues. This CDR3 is CASSPGTDYGYTF. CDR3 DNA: TGTGCCAGCTCCCCAGGGACAGATTATGGCTACACCTTC.

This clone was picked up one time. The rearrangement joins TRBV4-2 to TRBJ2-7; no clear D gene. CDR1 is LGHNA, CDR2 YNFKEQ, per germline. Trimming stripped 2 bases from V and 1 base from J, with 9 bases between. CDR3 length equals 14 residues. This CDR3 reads CASSQLVSSYEQYF. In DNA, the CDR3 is TGTGCCAGCAGCCAATTAGTCAGTTCCTACGAGCAGTACTTC.

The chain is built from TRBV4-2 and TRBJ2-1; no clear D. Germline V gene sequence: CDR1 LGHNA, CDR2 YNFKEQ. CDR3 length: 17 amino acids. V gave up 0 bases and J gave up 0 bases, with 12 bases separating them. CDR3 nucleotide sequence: TGTGCCAGCAGCCAAGATGGCGGCGGACGCTCCTACAATGAGCAGTTCTTC. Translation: CASSQDGGGRSYNEQFF.

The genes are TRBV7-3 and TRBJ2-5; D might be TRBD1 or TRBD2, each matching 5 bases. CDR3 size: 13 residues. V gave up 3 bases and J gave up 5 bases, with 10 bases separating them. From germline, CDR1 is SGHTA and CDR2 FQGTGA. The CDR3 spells CASSFGAGETQYF. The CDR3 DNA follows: TGTGCCAGCAGCTTCGGGGCCGGGGAGACCCAGTACTTC.

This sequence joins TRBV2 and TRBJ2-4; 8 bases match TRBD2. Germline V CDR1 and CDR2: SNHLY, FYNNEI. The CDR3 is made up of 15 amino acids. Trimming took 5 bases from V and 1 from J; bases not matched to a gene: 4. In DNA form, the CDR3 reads TGTGCCAGCAGTCGAGCGGGAGTGGCCAAAAACATTCAGTACTTC. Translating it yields CASSRAGVAKNIQYF.

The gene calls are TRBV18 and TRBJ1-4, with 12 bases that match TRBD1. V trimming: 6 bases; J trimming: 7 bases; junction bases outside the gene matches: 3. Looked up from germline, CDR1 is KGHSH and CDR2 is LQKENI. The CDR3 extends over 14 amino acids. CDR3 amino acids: CASSGQGASEKLFF. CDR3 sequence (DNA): TGTGCCAGCTCGGGACAGGGGGCAAGTGAAAAACTGTTTTTT.

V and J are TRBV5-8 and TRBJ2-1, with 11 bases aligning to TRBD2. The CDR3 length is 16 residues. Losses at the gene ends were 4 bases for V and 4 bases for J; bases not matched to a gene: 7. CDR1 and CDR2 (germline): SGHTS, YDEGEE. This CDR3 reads CASSQGLAEYYNEQFF. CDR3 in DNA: TGTGCCAGCAGCCAGGGACTAGCGGAATATTACAATGAGCAGTTCTTC.

The CDR3 region is CASSQDRTFIGYGYTF. Here the CDR3 DNA reads TGTGCCAGCAGCCAAGATCGGACCTTCATAGGCTATGGCTACACCTTC. This rearrangement joins TRBV4-2 to TRBJ1-2; D is undetermined. This CDR3 region has 16 residues. From germline, CDR1 is LGHNA and CDR2 YNFKEQ. V dropped 0 bases and J dropped 4 bases, with 15 bases sitting between them.

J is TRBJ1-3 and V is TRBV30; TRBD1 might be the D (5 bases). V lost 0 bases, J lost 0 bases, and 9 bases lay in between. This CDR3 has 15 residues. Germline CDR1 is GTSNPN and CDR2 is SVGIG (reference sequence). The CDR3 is CAWSVRGSSGNTIYF. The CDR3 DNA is TGTGCCTGGAGTGTAAGGGGCAGCTCTGGAAACACCATATATTTT.

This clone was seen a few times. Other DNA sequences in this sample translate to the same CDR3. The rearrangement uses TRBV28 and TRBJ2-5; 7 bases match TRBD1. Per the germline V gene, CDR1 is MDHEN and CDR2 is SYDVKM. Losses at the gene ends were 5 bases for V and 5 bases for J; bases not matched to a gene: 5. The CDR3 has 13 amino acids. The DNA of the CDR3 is TGTGCCAGCAGTCTAGGGGGCAGGGAGACCCAGTACTTC. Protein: CASSLGGRETQYF.

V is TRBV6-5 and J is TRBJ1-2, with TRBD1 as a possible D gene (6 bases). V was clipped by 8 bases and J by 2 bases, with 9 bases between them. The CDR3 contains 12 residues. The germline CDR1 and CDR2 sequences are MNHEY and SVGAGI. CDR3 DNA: TGTGCCAGCTCCCAGGGGAACTATGGCTACACCTTC. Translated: CASSQGNYGYTF.

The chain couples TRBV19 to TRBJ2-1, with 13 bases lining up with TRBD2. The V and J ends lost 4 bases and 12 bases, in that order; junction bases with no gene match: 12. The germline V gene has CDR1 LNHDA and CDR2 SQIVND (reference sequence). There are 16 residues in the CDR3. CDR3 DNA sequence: TGTGCCAGTAGTAGTGCGACTAGCGGGAGGCCCCAAGCGCAGTTCTTC. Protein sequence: CASSSATSGRPQAQFF.

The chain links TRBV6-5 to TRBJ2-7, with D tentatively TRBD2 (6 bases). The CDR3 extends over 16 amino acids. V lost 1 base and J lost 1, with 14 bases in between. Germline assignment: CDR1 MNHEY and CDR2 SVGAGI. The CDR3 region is CASSYLPGVGSYEQYF. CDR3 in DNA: TGTGCCAGCAGTTACTTACCGGGGGTAGGATCCTACGAGCAGTACTTC.

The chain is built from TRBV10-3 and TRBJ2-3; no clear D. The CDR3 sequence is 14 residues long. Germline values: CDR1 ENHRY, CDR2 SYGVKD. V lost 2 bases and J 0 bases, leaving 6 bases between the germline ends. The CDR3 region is CAISEGDSTDTQYF. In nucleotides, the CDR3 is TGTGCCATCAGTGAGGGGGATAGCACAGATACGCAGTATTTT.

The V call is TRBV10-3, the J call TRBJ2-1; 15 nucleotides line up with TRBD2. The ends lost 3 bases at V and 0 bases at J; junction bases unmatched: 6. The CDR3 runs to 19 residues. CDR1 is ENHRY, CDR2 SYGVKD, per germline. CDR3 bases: TGTGCCATCAGTGATCCCGGGACTAGCGGGAGGAGCTCCTACAATGAGCAGTTCTTC. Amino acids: CAISDPGTSGRSSYNEQFF.

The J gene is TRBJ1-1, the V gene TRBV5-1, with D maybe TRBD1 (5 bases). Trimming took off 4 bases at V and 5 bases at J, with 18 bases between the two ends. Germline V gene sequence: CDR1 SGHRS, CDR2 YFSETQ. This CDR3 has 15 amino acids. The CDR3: CASSAASQGGTEAFF. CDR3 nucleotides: TGCGCCAGCAGCGCAGCTTCTCAGGGCGGGACTGAAGCTTTCTTT. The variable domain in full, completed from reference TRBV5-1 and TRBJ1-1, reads KAGVTQTPRYLIKTRGQQVTLSCSPISGHRSVSWYQQTPGQGLQFLFEYFSETQRNKGNFPGRFSGRQFSNSRSEMNVSTLELGDSALYLCASSAASQGGTEAFFGQGTRLTVV.

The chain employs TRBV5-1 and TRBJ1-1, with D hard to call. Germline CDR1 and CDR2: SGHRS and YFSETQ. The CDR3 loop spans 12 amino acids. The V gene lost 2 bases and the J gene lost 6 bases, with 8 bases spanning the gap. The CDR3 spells CASSFSGPEAFF. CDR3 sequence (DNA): TGCGCCAGCAGCTTCTCCGGGCCTGAAGCTTTCTTT.